This T cell receptor beta chain stems from a study of blood T cell repertoires in COVID-19. Study details: There were acute and convalescent COVID-19 samples, and they came from the United States, Italy and Spain. The cDNA or gDNA used as material had been derived from T cells, B-cell-depleted T cells, or PBMCs.

V shed 6 bases, J shed 2 bases, and the junction held 8 bases outside the gene matches. CDR3 length equals 15 residues. Germline loops: CDR1 LGHDT, CDR2 YNNKEL (reference sequence). Per the authors' pipeline: Amplified reference gene primers provided the basis for estimating nucleated cell counts. This table comes from immunoSEQ multiplex PCR, and its TCRdb copy is limited to in-frame clones, with some not included. The V and J calls and the clone size are those of that table, but D and trimming were determined from the DNA. The sample contains fewer than 200,000 clones, about 93% of which appear only once.

The sequence was obtained from a man aged 50-60 years with acute or convalescent COVID-19. Sequencing was performed on peripheral blood. This sequence joins TRBV3-1 (or the pseudogene TRBV3-2) and TRBJ2-7, with 9 nucleotides matching TRBD2. CDR3 coding DNA: TGTGCCAGCAGACTTAGCGGGAGTAGAGCCTACGAGCAGTACTTC. This translates into CASRLSGSRAYEQYF.